The clone carrying this T cell receptor beta chain was detected only a few times. Antigen: not known. The record originates from a study of T-cell memory formation after mild COVID-19. Study-wide context: Largely donor-specific sequence clusters came from a couple of donors. Findings and caveats of the study: Pre-infection memory held some responding clones, suggesting pre-existing cross-reactive T cells responded.

The CDR3 contains 14 residues. TCRdb fed the 5' RACE reads into MiXCR, producing one record per CDR3 protein. Of more than 300,000 distinct CDR3 sequences in the sample, 20% to 25% were seen once. The gene calls are TRBV21-1 and TRBJ2-7; the table's D call, TRBD1, has no DNA check behind it. TRBV21-1 is a pseudogene locus. The clonotype was recovered from a young man who had mild COVID-19 (a few samples of this study predate the infection). Cell type and time point are not known. Sample: PBMCs or a T cell subset sorted from them (not recorded which). The CDR3 spells CASSKARGSHEQYV. In DNA form, the CDR3 reads TGTGCCAGCAGCAAAGCCCGGGGTTCCCACGAGCAGTACGTC.